The 27 T cell receptor beta chains presented below share a single source sample, sequenced in a study of blood T cell repertoires in COVID-19 (dated by TCRdb to the early 2020s). The protocol used for the library was the immunoSEQ multiplex PCR assay. The clones in this table, taken by TCRdb from immuneACCESS, are in-frame only. Not every clone is retained; where verified, under half of the shortfall comes from an unresolved V gene, and the cause of the rest is unknown. For this sample there are about 62,000 clones; more than 80% appear just once. The top ten clonotypes cover 1% to 1.5% of the sample. The specimen sequenced was peripheral blood. These receptors came from an elderly woman with acute or convalescent COVID-19.

This chain joins TRBV7-6 and TRBJ2-1; 10 positions match TRBD2. The CDR3 has 15 residues. The junction had 6 bases not matched to a gene; V was cut back by 5 bases and J by 5 bases. The germline gives CDR1 SGHVS, CDR2 FNYEAQ. CDR3 nucleotide sequence: TGTGCCAGCAGCCGTGGACTAGCGGAAAACAATGAGCAGTTCTTC. Translating gives CASSRGLAENNEQFF.

CDR3 nucleotide sequence: TGTGCCAGCAGCCAATCTTTGAACACTGAAGCTTTCTTT. It codes for CASSQSLNTEAFF. The J gene is TRBJ1-1, the V gene TRBV3-1 (or the pseudogene TRBV3-2); D uncertain. V was clipped by 2 bases and J by 0 bases, with 4 bases between them. Germline lookup yields CDR1 LGHDT and CDR2 YNNKEL (reference sequence). CDR3 length equals 13 residues.

CDR3 in DNA: TGTGCCAGCAGCCGAGGACAGTTTTATGGCTACACCTTC. Its protein is CASSRGQFYGYTF. This chain joins TRBV6-5 and TRBJ1-2; D is possibly TRBD1 (6 bases). There are 13 residues in the CDR3. The V and J ends lost 6 bases and 5 bases respectively, with 13 bases between them. Looked up from germline, CDR1 is MNHEY and CDR2 is SVGAGI.

This chain uses TRBV7-6 with TRBJ2-5; tentative D call: TRBD1 (5 bases). The CDR3 has 15 residues. V was clipped by 3 bases and J by 4 bases, with 15 bases between them. The germline V gene encodes CDR1 SGHVS and CDR2 FNYEAQ. The CDR3 bases are TGTGCCAGCAGCTTTGACAGTGGGGATGGAGAGACCCAGTACTTC. Translation: CASSFDSGDGETQYF.

This clone was recorded only once. The J gene is TRBJ1-3, the V gene TRBV19, with D hard to call. CDR1 is LNHDA and CDR2 is SQIVND in the germline V gene (reference sequence). Trimming cost V 7 bases and J 0 bases, with 10 bases left between them. The CDR3 is 14 amino acids. CDR3 loop: CASIKGGSGNTIYF. In DNA, the CDR3 is TGTGCCAGTATAAAGGGAGGCTCTGGAAACACCATATATTTT.

V usage is TRBV27 and J usage is TRBJ2-5; D is perhaps TRBD2 (5 bases). Looked up from germline, CDR1 is MNHEY and CDR2 is SMNVEV (reference sequence). The CDR3 extends over 13 amino acids. Deletions cut 2 bases from V and 5 bases from J, with 9 bases between. The DNA of the CDR3 is TGTGCCAGCAGTTTAACTAGAATCGAGACCCAGTACTTC. It yields the protein CASSLTRIETQYF.

J is TRBJ2-5 and V is TRBV10-3; TRBD1 agrees at 8 bases. V lost 6 bases to trimming and J lost 3 bases; unmatched junction nucleotides: 0. The CDR3 is 12 amino acids. CDR1 is ENHRY, CDR2 SYGVKD, per germline. This CDR3 reads CAIRDREETQYF. As DNA, the CDR3 is TGTGCCATCAGGGACAGGGAAGAGACCCAGTACTTC.

The V and J genes are TRBV6-6 and TRBJ1-2; D unclear. The V end lost 0 bases, the J end lost 8 bases, and 10 bases lay between the germline ends. CDR1 and CDR2 from the germline V gene are MNHNY and SVGAGI (reference sequence). The CDR3 contains 13 residues. CDR3 coding DNA: TGTGCCAGCAGTTACTCATCCCCTCTGGGCTACACCTTC. This translates into CASSYSSPLGYTF.

This clone is a singleton in its sample. The J gene is TRBJ1-1, the V gene TRBV28; D uncertain. CDR3 length: 15 amino acids. CDR1 and CDR2 from the germline V gene are MDHEN and SYDVKM. V gave up 8 bases and J gave up 0 bases, with 16 bases separating them. CDR3 region: CASRPVRSLNTEAFF. CDR3 in DNA: TGTGCCAGCCGGCCGGTTCGTAGCCTGAACACTGAAGCTTTCTTT.

The rearrangement joins TRBV11-1 to TRBJ2-2; 8 bases match TRBD2. Germline V CDR1 and CDR2: SGHAT, FQDESV (reference sequence). With 5 bases clipped from V and 2 bases from J, the junction kept 7 bases outside the gene matches. This CDR3 has 16 amino acids. CDR3 sequence (DNA): TGTGCCAGCAGCCCCTGGGCGGGAGGAAACACCGGGGAGCTGTTTTTT. Protein sequence: CASSPWAGGNTGELFF. Using reference TRBV11-1 and TRBJ2-2 for the parts outside the CDR3, the full variable domain is EAEVAQSPRYKITEKSQAVAFWCDPISGHATLYWYRQILGQGPELLVQFQDESVVDDSQLPKDRFSAERLKGVDSTLKIQPAELGDSAMYLCASSPWAGGNTGELFFGEGSRLTVL.

The rearrangement joins TRBV5-1 to TRBJ2-7; 10 nucleotides match TRBD2. After removal of 4 bases from V and 2 bases from J, the junction contained 6 bases not matched to a gene. Germline V CDR1 and CDR2: SGHRS, YFSETQ. The CDR3 is made up of 15 amino acids. This chain's CDR3 is CASSLRTSGTYEQYF. The CDR3 coding sequence is TGCGCCAGCAGCCTACGGACTAGCGGCACCTACGAGCAGTACTTC. The complete variable domain, with remaining parts taken from reference TRBV5-1 and TRBJ2-7, reads KAGVTQTPRYLIKTRGQQVTLSCSPISGHRSVSWYQQTPGQGLQFLFEYFSETQRNKGNFPGRFSGRQFSNSRSEMNVSTLELGDSALYLCASSLRTSGTYEQYFGPGTRLTVT.

The chain is built from TRBV7-2 and TRBJ1-4, with TRBD1 matching over 8 bases. CDR3 length: 16 amino acids. The germline gives CDR1 SGHTA, CDR2 FQGNSA. The V gene end was trimmed by 4 bases and the J gene end by 8 bases; junction bases not matched to a gene: 12. CDR3 sequence reads: CASSSASGGFREKLFF. The CDR3 nucleotides are TGTGCCAGCAGCTCTGCCTCAGGGGGCTTTCGGGAAAAACTGTTTTTT.

The chain is built from TRBV7-6 and TRBJ1-6, with a tentative D call TRBD1 (6 bases). Trimming shortened V by 5 bases and J by 7 bases, and 18 bases separated the two germline ends. This CDR3 contains 16 residues. The germline gives CDR1 SGHVS, CDR2 FNYEAQ. The CDR3 DNA reads as TGTGCCAGCAGCCTTCGGACACAGGGACACAATTCACCCCTCCACTTT. Encoded protein: CASSLRTQGHNSPLHF. Full variable domain (rest looked up from reference TRBV7-6 and TRBJ1-6): GAGVSQSPRYKVTKRGQDVALRCDPISGHVSLYWYRQALGQGPEFLTYFNYEAQQDKSGLPNDRFSAERPEGSISTLTIQRTEQRDSAMYRCASSLRTQGHNSPLHFGNGTRLTVT.

The gene calls are TRBV18 and TRBJ1-4; no firm D call. Germline V gene data show CDR1 as KGHSH and CDR2 as LQKENI. V was clipped by 6 bases and J by 7 bases, with 15 bases between them. The CDR3 covers 14 residues. CDR3 in amino acids: CASSPSGNFEKLFF. The DNA of the CDR3 is TGTGCCAGCTCGCCGTCGGGGAATTTTGAAAAACTGTTTTTT.

The chain joins TRBV19 to TRBJ2-1; 9 bases line up with TRBD2. The CDR3 sequence is 15 residues long. Germline V lookup: CDR1 LNHDA, CDR2 SQIVND (reference sequence). V lost 4 bases and J lost 0; bases outside the gene matches: 1. The CDR3 nucleotides read TGTGCCAGTAGTAGACTAGCGGACTCCTACAATGAGCAGTTCTTC. Amino acid sequence: CASSRLADSYNEQFF.

This chain joins TRBV6-4 and TRBJ2-1, with 10 positions matching TRBD1. The CDR3 has 14 amino acids. With 6 bases clipped from V and 5 bases from J, the junction kept 4 bases outside the gene matches. From germline, CDR1 is MRHNA and CDR2 SNTAGT. The CDR3 DNA sequence: TGTGCCAGCAGGCGGGACAGGGGCAACAATGAGCAGTTCTTC. Protein product: CASRRDRGNNEQFF.

The rearrangement uses TRBV7-9 and TRBJ1-1; D is unresolved. Germline V lookup: CDR1 SEHNR, CDR2 FQNEAQ (reference sequence). V was shortened by 1 base and J by 3 bases, with 6 bases between the two germline ends. This CDR3 has 13 residues. CDR3 sequence: CASSLGVDTEAFF. CDR3 DNA: TGTGCCAGCAGCTTAGGAGTGGACACTGAAGCTTTCTTT.

This clone was counted a single time. This chain links TRBV12-3 or TRBV12-4 with TRBJ1-2; D uncertain. The CDR3 runs to 13 residues. Trimming took off 6 bases at V and 0 bases at J, with 8 bases between the two ends. The CDR3 protein is CASSELANYGYTF. The CDR3 DNA is TGTGCCAGCAGCGAGCTAGCTAACTATGGCTACACCTTC.

The V and J genes are TRBV6-6 and TRBJ2-1, with TRBD1 identical over 7 bases. The CDR3 extends over 15 amino acids. V was pared by 0 bases and J by 6 bases, with 5 bases of the junction left unmatched. Per the germline V gene, CDR1 is MNHNY and CDR2 is SVGAGI (reference sequence). CDR3 nucleotide sequence: TGTGCCAGCAGTTACTCGATATCAGGGGGCAATGAGCAGTTCTTC. Its translation: CASSYSISGGNEQFF.

This chain connects TRBV7-9 to TRBJ2-2; no definite D call. CDR3 length: 13 amino acids. The germline V and J ends were trimmed by 1 base and 11 bases, with 11 bases remaining between them. Germline V gene sequence: CDR1 SEHNR, CDR2 FQNEAQ (reference sequence). Written as DNA, the CDR3 is TGTGCCAGCAGCTTAGGGGCAGGCTTAGAGCTGTTTTTT. It translates to CASSLGAGLELFF.

The rearrangement uses TRBV5-5 and TRBJ1-1; no clear D. CDR1 is SGHKS, CDR2 YYEKEE, per germline (reference sequence). V lost 4 bases, J lost 5 bases, and 12 bases lay in between. The length of the CDR3 is 13 residues. CDR3 DNA sequence: TGTGCCAGCAGCCGAGGTGGAAGTACTGAAGCTTTCTTT. It translates to CASSRGGSTEAFF.

This clone was counted a single time. V gene TRBV19 combines with J gene TRBJ2-5; the match to TRBD2 covers 11 bases. With V trimmed by 8 bases and J by 7 bases, 9 bases remained unmatched. Germline CDR1 is LNHDA and CDR2 is SQIVND (reference sequence). The CDR3 covers 14 residues. The CDR3 reads CASGSGGALATQYF. In DNA, the CDR3 is TGTGCCAGTGGTAGCGGGGGGGCCCTCGCGACCCAGTACTTC.

The chain carries TRBV7-9 and TRBJ1-3; perhaps TRBD1 as D (5 bases). The germline V gene encodes CDR1 SEHNR and CDR2 FQNEAQ (reference sequence). V shed 0 bases and J shed 2 bases, with 8 bases lying between them. There are 15 residues in the CDR3. The CDR3 bases are TGTGCCAGCAGCTTAGCCTCAGGGCCTGGAAACACCATATATTTT. Translation gives CASSLASGPGNTIYF.

V is TRBV7-3 and J is TRBJ1-2; TRBD1 matches at 7 bases. The J segment lost 7 bases and the V segment lost 5 bases, leaving 7 bases of the junction unmatched. Germline V gene lookup returns CDR1 SGHTA and CDR2 FQGTGA. This CDR3 contains 13 residues. CDR3 sequence (DNA): TGTGCCAGCAGCACGACAGGGTTCGTTGGCTACACCTTC. This gives the protein CASSTTGFVGYTF. Full variable domain (outside the CDR3, taken from reference TRBV7-3 and TRBJ1-2): GAGVSQTPSNKVTEKGKYVELRCDPISGHTALYWYRQSLGQGPEFLIYFQGTGAADDSGLPNDRFFAVRPEGSVSTLKIQRTERGDSAVYLCASSTTGFVGYTFGSGTRLTVV.

This chain uses TRBV4-3 with TRBJ2-1; 8 nucleotides line up with TRBD2. J gave up 9 bases and V 3 bases, and 10 bases lay outside the gene matches. This CDR3 region has 15 residues. Per germline, CDR1 LGHNA and CDR2 YSLEER. CDR3 bases: TGCGCCAGCAGCCAGCTCGGGGGGGCCGTCATTGAGCAGTTCTTC. It specifies CASSQLGGAVIEQFF.

The V gene is TRBV3-1 (or the pseudogene TRBV3-2), the J gene TRBJ1-6; 9 bases map to TRBD1. CDR1 is LGHDT and CDR2 is YNNKEL in the germline V gene (reference sequence). This CDR3 comprises 15 residues. V lost 4 bases and J lost 7; bases outside the gene matches: 5. Here the CDR3 DNA reads TGTGCCAGCAGCCTTGGGACAGGGATAAATTCACCCCTCCACTTT. Translating gives CASSLGTGINSPLHF.

The chain has TRBV6-5 and TRBJ2-6; D unclear. Trimming cost V 0 bases and J 4 bases, with 7 bases left between them. Germline CDR1 and CDR2: MNHEY and SVGAGI. The CDR3 is 15 amino acids. Here the CDR3 DNA reads TGTGCCAGCAGTTACTCTGTACACGGGGCCAACGTCCTGACTTTC. It specifies CASSYSVHGANVLTF.